Below are 9 T cell receptor beta chains sequenced from a single sample in a study of blood T cells in healthy people across ages. With a J-beta primer mix and a sample-barcoded 5' primer, a second PCR ran 7 to 11 cycles. TCRdb fed the 5' RACE reads into MiXCR, producing one record per CDR3 protein. The sample lists around 940,000 distinct CDR3 sequences; 51% were seen once. Sample: blood. These receptor sequences come from an older woman in good health.

This chain joins TRBV12-3 or TRBV12-4 and TRBJ2-3; D is uncertain. The CDR3 loop spans 15 amino acids. The V and J ends lost 6 bases and 1 base respectively, with 14 bases between them. In DNA, the CDR3 is TGTGCCAGCAGGTGGAGCAGAATCCGCACAGATACGCAGTATTTT. This translates into CASRWSRIRTDTQYF.

V and J are TRBV18 and TRBJ2-7; D is unclear. This CDR3 comprises 13 residues. Germline CDR1 and CDR2: KGHSH and LQKENI. Trimming pared 8 bases from V and 2 bases from J, leaving 13 bases between. The CDR3 region is CASLQGRTYEQYF. CDR3 nucleotides: TGTGCCAGCCTACAAGGACGGACCTACGAGCAGTACTTC.

The genes are TRBV20-1 and TRBJ2-5; 7 nucleotides line up with TRBD2. The CDR3 spans 17 residues. The J segment lost 2 bases and the V segment lost 5 bases, leaving 17 bases of the junction unmatched. The germline V gene has CDR1 DFQATT and CDR2 SNEGSKA (reference sequence). The DNA for the CDR3 is TGCAGTGCTGGCCTGGAGGGAGGGCCGAATATTCAAGAGACCCAGTACTTC. It translates to CSAGLEGGPNIQETQYF.

This clonotype was observed once. The J gene is TRBJ2-1, the V gene TRBV7-8; D is ambiguous. From germline, CDR1 is SGHVS and CDR2 FQNEAQ. The CDR3 sequence is 13 residues long. With 6 bases removed from V and 15 bases from J, the gap between germline ends came to 21 bases. The CDR3 DNA is TGTGCCAGCAGTTCTCCCTTCGGCTCCAATCGGTTCTTC. Amino acids: CASSSPFGSNRFF.

V and J are TRBV12-3 or TRBV12-4 and TRBJ2-5; the match to TRBD1 covers 9 bases. This CDR3 has 15 amino acids. V dropped 7 bases and J dropped 4; count of bases not matched to a gene: 10. The CDR3 sequence: CASTLGDRVGETQYF. In DNA, the CDR3 is TGTGCCAGCACACTAGGGGACAGGGTTGGAGAGACCCAGTACTTC.

This clonotype was counted once. The rearrangement joins TRBV4-3 to TRBJ2-3, with unresolved D. This CDR3 spans 14 amino acids. The germline V and J ends were trimmed by 0 bases and 7 bases, with 11 bases remaining between them. CDR1 is LGHNA, CDR2 YSLEER, per germline. This CDR3 reads CASSQDRTRNTQYF. The CDR3 bases are TGCGCCAGCAGCCAAGATCGGACGCGGAATACGCAGTATTTT.

The chain couples TRBV20-1 to TRBJ2-1; no reliable D call. CDR1 is DFQATT and CDR2 is SNEGSKA in the germline V gene (reference sequence). The CDR3 is 13 amino acids. V was pared by 7 bases and J by 8 bases, with 18 bases between. CDR3 coding DNA: TGCAGTGTTGGAGCGAGGTTTATCCATGAGCAGTTCTTC. Its protein is CSVGARFIHEQFF.

The genes are TRBV4-2 and TRBJ1-1, with 12 bases matching TRBD1. The CDR3 sequence is 17 residues long. With 2 bases clipped from V and 5 bases from J, the junction kept 9 bases outside the gene matches. Germline V gene sequence: CDR1 LGHNA, CDR2 YNFKEQ. DNA for the CDR3: TGTGCCAGCAGCCAACTGGGGACAGGGGGCGTCTGGACTGAAGCTTTCTTT. Translation: CASSQLGTGGVWTEAFF.

This clonotype was picked up a small number of times. The CDR3 DNA sequence: TGCAGCGCTCACGGGGACAGGGGGCGCTTAGGAGGCTCTTACAATGAGCAGTTCTTC. This gives the protein CSAHGDRGRLGGSYNEQFF. The chain couples TRBV29-1 to TRBJ2-1, with 12 bases identical to TRBD1. The CDR3 sequence is 19 residues long. With V trimmed by 7 bases and J by 4 bases, 20 bases remained unmatched. CDR1 and CDR2 from the germline V gene are SQVTM and ANQGSEA.